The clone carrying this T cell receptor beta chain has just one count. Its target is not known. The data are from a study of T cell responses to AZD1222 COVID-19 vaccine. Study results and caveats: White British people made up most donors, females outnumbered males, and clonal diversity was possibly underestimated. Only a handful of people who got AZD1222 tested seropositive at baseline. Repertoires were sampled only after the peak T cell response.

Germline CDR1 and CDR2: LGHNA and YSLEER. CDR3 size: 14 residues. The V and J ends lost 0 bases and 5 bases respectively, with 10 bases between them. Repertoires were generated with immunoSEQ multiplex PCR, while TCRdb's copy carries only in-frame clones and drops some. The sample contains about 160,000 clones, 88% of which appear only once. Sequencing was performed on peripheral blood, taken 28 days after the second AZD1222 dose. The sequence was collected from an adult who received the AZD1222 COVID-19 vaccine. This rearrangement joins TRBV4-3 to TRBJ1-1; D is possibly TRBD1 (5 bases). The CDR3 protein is CASSQDAGKTEAFF. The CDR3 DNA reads TGCGCCAGCAGCCAAGACGCAGGGAAGACTGAAGCTTTCTTT.